The following is a TCR beta chain sequence with its context. Its specificity is unknown. This entry comes from a study of shared clonotypes between healthy human individuals. Study background: Each donor's CD4 naive and CD4 memory cells filled three plates apiece, CD8 naive two, and CD8 memory one. Study-level results: Across a handful of donors, naive CD4 shared roughly 5%, naive CD8 over 3%, memory CD4 more than 2%, memory CD8 over 0.3%. Rarefaction gave evidence that sorted-subset sequencing remained incomplete despite large depth.

Deep-level settings were used for running the assay. Method: immunoSEQ multiplex PCR; TCRdb's copy keeps in-frame clones and lacks some. The data hold about 1.1 million clones, with approximately 80% observed a single time. The CDR3 consists of 15 residues. CDR1 and CDR2 (germline): MRHNA, SNTAGT. J was trimmed by 6 bases and V by 2 bases; bases with no gene match: 4. The genes are TRBV6-4 and TRBJ2-1; 10 bases map to TRBD2. Sequencing input: memory CD4+ T cells from PBMCs. Subset specified: CD45RA-negative fraction. The source of this sequence is a man younger than 35 in good health. Some clones in this sample may be carry-over from other donors' samples. This CDR3 reads CASSDLAGAGNEQFF. CDR3 DNA: TGTGCCAGCAGTGACCTAGCGGGAGCGGGCAATGAGCAGTTCTTC.